This note documents a single T cell receptor (beta chain) sequence. This CDR3 has 18 amino acids. Germline trimming cut 5 bases from V and 0 bases from J; bases unmatched to any gene: 6. CDR1 and CDR2 from the germline V gene are SGHTA and FQGTGA. This specimen belongs to a study of blood T cell repertoires in COVID-19. Background on the study: PBMCs, B-cell-depleted T cells, or T cells were the source of the cDNA or gDNA that made up the material.

In the original workflow: Counts of nucleated cells, estimated from reference gene primer amplification, were obtained. The method was immunoSEQ multiplex PCR; TCRdb's version includes in-frame clones alone and lacks a portion of them. V, J and clone size derive from that table, while D and trimming were established from the DNA sequence. The data show thousands of clones, roughly 90% seen once. Sequenced input: peripheral blood. The V and J genes are TRBV7-3 and TRBJ2-5, with 16 bases aligning to TRBD2. The receptor was isolated from a man in his sixties or seventies with active COVID-19. The CDR3 loop is CASSPAGLAGGNQETQYF. The CDR3, as DNA: TGTGCCAGCAGCCCGGCGGGACTAGCGGGGGGGAACCAAGAGACCCAGTACTTC.